This entry lists 18 T cell receptor beta chains sequenced from one sample in a study of T cell clones after liver transplantation. Sequencing used immunoSEQ multiplex PCR; TCRdb keeps in-frame clones, though not all of them. The sample holds 9,500 to 10,000 clones, about two thirds seen once. Here the sequenced sample was CD8+ T cells from blood, taken at the approximately 15-month timepoint. Every receptor here comes from a human patient who received a liver transplant. Some T cells may originate from the graft donor.

The gene calls are TRBV2 and TRBJ1-1, with 11 positions matching TRBD1. CDR1 is SNHLY, CDR2 FYNNEI, per germline. The CDR3 is made up of 15 amino acids. Trimming removed 6 bases from V and 3 bases from J; junction bases left unmatched: 6. CDR3 coding DNA: TGTGCCAGCAGCCGCCGGGACAGGGGGGACACTGAAGCTTTCTTT. It specifies CASSRRDRGDTEAFF.

This chain connects TRBV5-6 to TRBJ2-7, with 11 nucleotides matching TRBD1. The germline V gene has CDR1 SGHDT and CDR2 YYEEEE. CDR3 length: 16 residues. The J segment lost 3 bases and the V segment lost 4 bases, leaving 9 bases of the junction unmatched. This chain's CDR3 is CASSPTPGTGGYEQYV. CDR3 nucleotides: TGTGCCAGCAGCCCGACCCCCGGGACAGGGGGCTACGAGCAGTACGTC.

The rearrangement joins TRBV5-6 to TRBJ1-1, with TRBD1 matching 7 bases. CDR3 size: 16 residues. Trimming removed 0 bases from V and 1 base from J; junction bases left unmatched: 6. CDR1 and CDR2 from the germline V gene are SGHDT and YYEEEE. The CDR3 nucleotides are TGTGCCAGCAGCTTGGCCGCACAGGGGCCGAACACTGAAGCTTTCTTT. This gives the protein CASSLAAQGPNTEAFF.

V usage is TRBV6-1 and J usage is TRBJ2-5, with 12 positions matching TRBD1. There are 18 residues in the CDR3. Trimming took 2 bases from V and 5 from J; bases not matched to a gene: 12. CDR1 MNHNS and CDR2 SASEGT come from the germline V gene. The CDR3 reads CASSEYSGTGGEWETQYF. In nucleotides, the CDR3 is TGTGCCAGCAGTGAATACTCCGGGACAGGGGGCGAATGGGAGACCCAGTACTTC.

This clone was seen only a few times. J is TRBJ1-5 and V is TRBV27; D perhaps matches TRBD1 (5 bases). Trimming stripped 6 bases from V and 3 bases from J, with 9 bases between. Germline loops: CDR1 MNHEY, CDR2 SMNVEV (reference sequence). The CDR3 spans 13 residues. DNA of the CDR3: TGTGCCAGCAGCGCAGGGTACAATCAGCCCCAGCATTTT. Amino acid sequence: CASSAGYNQPQHF.

The genes are TRBV6-5 and TRBJ1-2; 8 bases are a match to TRBD1. The J segment lost 6 bases and the V segment lost 4 bases, leaving 7 bases of the junction unmatched. The germline CDR1 and CDR2 sequences are MNHEY and SVGAGI. The CDR3 is 14 amino acids. The CDR3 loop is CASSSQGGSHGYTF. CDR3 DNA sequence: TGTGCCAGCAGTTCACAGGGGGGGAGTCATGGCTACACCTTC.

The CDR3 nucleotides read TGTGCCAGCATGGTGGGGGGGGGAACTGAAGCTTTCTTT. This translates into CASMVGGGTEAFF. The chain is built from TRBV6-5 and TRBJ1-1; D possibly corresponds to TRBD1 (5 bases). The germline V gene has CDR1 MNHEY and CDR2 SVGAGI. This CDR3 has 13 residues. Deletions cut 7 bases from V and 5 bases from J, with 14 bases between.

The V call is TRBV29-1, the J call TRBJ2-1; D uncertain. Looked up from germline, CDR1 is SQVTM and CDR2 is ANQGSEA. Trimming cost V 0 bases and J 8 bases, with 5 bases left between them. The length of the CDR3 is 11 residues. This CDR3 is CSVEDRYEQFF. The CDR3 nucleotides read TGCAGCGTTGAAGATAGGTATGAGCAGTTCTTC.

The chain couples TRBV2 to TRBJ2-1; D uncertain. Trimming took 5 bases from V and 0 from J, leaving 17 bases between them. The CDR3 covers 17 residues. Looked up from germline, CDR1 is SNHLY and CDR2 is FYNNEI. The CDR3 bases are TGTGCCAGCAGTCACCCACTGGACGTGAGCTCCTACAATGAGCAGTTCTTC. It encodes CASSHPLDVSSYNEQFF.

This CDR3 is CASSDRGRQPQHF. DNA of the CDR3: TGTGCCAGCAGTGACAGGGGAAGACAGCCCCAGCATTTT. The gene calls are TRBV28 and TRBJ1-5; 8 bases map to TRBD1. The CDR3 length is 13 residues. V was clipped by 5 bases and J by 7 bases; unmatched bases: 4. Germline lookup yields CDR1 MDHEN and CDR2 SYDVKM.

The chain is built from TRBV27 and TRBJ1-6; D gene uncertain. The CDR3 sequence is 13 residues long. V was pared by 2 bases and J by 8 bases, with 7 bases between. Germline assignment: CDR1 MNHEY and CDR2 SMNVEV (reference sequence). In DNA form, the CDR3 reads TGTGCCAGCAGTTTACGGGATTATTCACCCCTCCACTTT. Translation gives CASSLRDYSPLHF.

The rearrangement uses TRBV6-6 and TRBJ2-1; tentative D call: TRBD1 (6 bases). The CDR3 runs to 12 residues. The germline V gene encodes CDR1 MNHNY and CDR2 SVGAGI (reference sequence). Trimming shortened V by 0 bases and J by 12 bases, and 9 bases separated the two germline ends. The CDR3 DNA follows: TGTGCCAGCAGTTACTCTGGGGGCAGGCAGTTCTTC. This sequence encodes CASSYSGGRQFF.

The table lists this clone with a count of one. CDR3 residues: CASSRHSQLGGEFKNIQYF. In DNA form, the CDR3 reads TGTGCCAGCAGCCGACATTCCCAGCTTGGGGGGGAGTTCAAAAACATTCAGTACTTC. The chain couples TRBV7-8 to TRBJ2-4, with TRBD2 identical over 7 bases. The CDR3 runs to 19 residues. V shed 5 bases and J 3 bases; nucleotides not matched to a gene: 19. Germline assignment: CDR1 SGHVS and CDR2 FQNEAQ.

V gene TRBV30 combines with J gene TRBJ2-1; tentatively, D is TRBD2 (5 bases). Germline V gene sequence: CDR1 GTSNPN, CDR2 SVGIG (reference sequence). The CDR3 extends over 17 amino acids. Trimming left V 1 base short and J 0 bases short, with 16 bases between. The CDR3 region is CAWSGGSHISSYNEQFF. For the CDR3, the DNA is TGTGCCTGGAGTGGAGGGTCCCACATTAGCTCCTACAATGAGCAGTTCTTC.

This clone has a handful of counts. CDR3 protein: CASSSEGDQPQHF. In DNA form, the CDR3 reads TGTGCCAGCAGTTCTGAAGGGGATCAGCCCCAGCATTTT. The chain combines TRBV6-6 with TRBJ1-5; a weak D match, TRBD1 (5 bases). The CDR3 runs 13 residues. The V end lost 4 bases, the J end lost 5 bases, and 9 bases lay between the germline ends. Germline V lookup: CDR1 MNHNY, CDR2 SVGAGI (reference sequence).

The chain uses TRBV7-9 and TRBJ1-5, with TRBD1 matching 11 bases. Per the germline V gene, CDR1 is SEHNR and CDR2 is FQNEAQ (reference sequence). The length of the CDR3 is 14 residues. Trimming removed 8 bases from V and 1 base from J; junction bases left unmatched: 1. This CDR3 reads CASGQGASNQPQHF. As DNA, the CDR3 is TGTGCCAGCGGACAGGGGGCAAGCAATCAGCCCCAGCATTTT.

Only one count was recorded for this clone. V and J are TRBV5-1 and TRBJ2-3, with D uncertain. CDR3 length: 15 amino acids. Trimming removed 2 bases at V and 2 bases at J, with 12 bases between. Germline loops: CDR1 SGHRS, CDR2 YFSETQ. DNA of the CDR3: TGCGCCAGCAGCTTCGGAACCACCTCCACAGATACGCAGTATTTT. The encoded protein is CASSFGTTSTDTQYF.

J is TRBJ2-7 and V is TRBV4-2; no firm D call. The CDR3 is made up of 16 amino acids. The germline V gene encodes CDR1 LGHNA and CDR2 YNFKEQ. The germline V and J ends were trimmed by 0 bases and 3 bases, with 15 bases remaining between them. CDR3 DNA: TGTGCCAGCAGCCAAGAATCGAGAACCCCATTCTACGAGCAGTACTTC. This codes for CASSQESRTPFYEQYF.